The sequence of this T cell receptor (beta chain) was determined in a study of shared T cell receptors in the human thymus (dated by TCRdb to 2020 to 2022). In terms of the full investigation: The study examined how self-reactive, shared T-cell receptor alpha chains are generated in the human thymus.

The library was produced with the immunoSEQ multiplex PCR assay. TCRdb took over this immuneACCESS table, retaining in-frame rearrangements with V and J assigned. Such tables are incomplete; in checked studies, under half of the missing clones stem from an unresolved V gene, and the remainder is unexplained. Recorded for this sample are around 340,000 clones; approximately 95% of them occurred a single time. The ten largest clones add up to about 0.02% of the sample. In regard to this clone: What antigen it recognizes has not been identified. Base qualities are not recorded, but no much larger clone differs from it by a single base.

Counted from cysteine to phenylalanine, this CDR3 has 15 amino acids. CDR3 DNA is the only sequence kept; it has 45 bases, read in frame from the first base. Per the germline V gene, MNHEY is the CDR1 and SVGAGI is the CDR2. A distance of 17 bases separates the germline ends of V and J, which lose 6 bases and 4 bases respectively. The chain was built from TRBV6-5 and TRBJ2-3; matching of 5 bases hints at TRBD2 as the D gene. Sequencing input: thymocytes. The sequence came from a human donor. The CDR3 corresponds to CASSQGPGGPDTQYF. DNA sequence: TGTGCCAGCAGCCAAGGACCCGGAGGTCCAGATACGCAGTATTTT.